This T cell receptor beta chain was recorded in a study of blood T cells in healthy people across ages (dated by TCRdb to between 2014 and 2016). Some background on the complete study: In model experiments, template switching captured roughly one uniquely barcoded TCR beta cDNA molecule for every two T cells. Two additional independent replicas of 1 million unique cDNA reads from the same blood draw were analyzed for two donors (one aged 18 to 30 and one aged 80 or older). To track age-related changes in TCR beta repertoire diversity, the study relied on deep sequencing normalized with unique cDNA molecular identifiers. Donors were grouped into four age groups: young (average 16 years), middle-aged (39), aged (around 66) and long-lived (just over 80). Summary of the overall study and its limitations: Observed TCR beta diversity per million T cells fell roughly linearly with age, and a significant reduction was already apparent by age approximately 41. Total diversity estimates from one million sequenced T cells were considered lower bounds and underestimates. Compared with the aged group, the long-lived group had more naive CD4+ T cells, fewer expanded clones and increased TCR diversity, a pattern suggesting age selection. Conclusive comparison of naive and antigen-experienced compartments was prevented by the profiling of bulk unsorted PBMCs. The percentage of naive T cells measured by flow cytometry correlated strongly with observed TCR beta diversity. Because the CMV infection status of the donors was unknown, age-related changes in expanded clonotypes may potentially have been confounded.

The approximately 40 donors, aged 6 to 90 years, were systemically healthy Caucasian individuals from Russia. Approximately 9.3 milliliters of peripheral blood were drawn from each donor into EDTA-treated Vacutainer tubes. Ficoll-Paque density-gradient centrifugation was used to isolate PBMCs, with at least 7 million obtained per sample. Total RNA, at least 5.5 micrograms per sample, was extracted from PBMCs with Trizol reagent. For every donor, flow cytometry on a PBMC aliquot measured the percentage of naive CD45RAhigh/CD27high T cells. Turning to this clonotype: Its cognate antigen has yet to be identified. Mismatch with germline at one junction end may stem from a read error.

The library came from 5' RACE. The reads were generated on an Illumina HiSeq 2500. A second PCR of about 6 to 11 cycles was performed with a sample-barcoded 5' primer and a J-beta primer mix. Each TCR beta cDNA molecule received a unique molecular identifier from a template-switch 5' adaptor carrying 12 random nucleotides. At least 3 million CDR3-containing paired-end reads were obtained from each sample. First-strand cDNA synthesis was performed from all RNA using the Mint cDNA synthesis kit, with priming by a TRBC-specific oligonucleotide. Following uracil-DNA glycosylase treatment, a first 18-cycle PCR with universal primers M1SS and BC2_uni_R was performed on all cDNA. Processing in the source paper ran as follows. Each sample was normalized by randomly selecting 1 million high-quality reads, each carrying a distinct molecular identifier. Reads sharing molecular identifiers were discarded rather than binned into consensus sequences. MiTCR, run with a Q25 quality threshold and the strictest error-elimination algorithm, handled CDR3 identification, clonotype clustering and error correction. A nonparametric unseen species model with Euler transformation was used to estimate lower-bound total TCR beta diversity. The public reads were reprocessed in TCRdb via fastp at Q25 and MiXCR, keeping in-frame beta chains. Rows are combined by CDR3 protein, so each entry shows the most common genes and DNA. TCRdb, not the authors, supplied the V and J calls. The sample has 800,000 to 1,300,000 distinct CDR3 sequences on record, around 25% of them singletons. The ten top clones hold approximately 0.79% of the sample.

The CDR3 sequence holds 14 residues, the cysteine and phenylalanine included. Solely the CDR3 DNA is kept, with 42 bases framed from the first base. For CDR1 and CDR2, the germline V gene lists KGHDR and SFDVKD. These data also formed part of another study, on T cells of mothers and their children. As the second paper documents: The donors were nine systemically healthy Caucasian individuals, made up of three mothers and their six children. cDNA synthesis consumed the entire amount of extracted RNA, loaded at 1.5 ug RNA in each 15 ul reaction. In the second PCR, sample barcodes and 2-4 random nucleotides were introduced via the M1S primer. More than 9 million TCR beta CDR3 reads were obtained from each mother, and roughly 3 million reads were obtained from each child. Thymic selection shapes the output of TCR recombination in a similar way in related and unrelated pairs, and inherited differences have a minor effect. Related mother-child pairs always showed normalized repertoire overlap that was slightly higher than in unrelated mother-child pairs, though the difference was never significant. No persistent microchimeric T cell clones were detected, at a sensitivity of around 97 clones per million clonotypes. The study used deep NGS to compare TCR beta repertoires of mothers and children, seeking features distinguishing related mother-child pairs from unrelated individuals. The mean age was roughly 40 +/- 4 years for the mothers and 11 +/- 4 years for the children. After adapter ligation with NEBNext reagents, the libraries were sequenced on Illumina HiSeq 2000 with 100+100 nt paired-end reads. To prevent cross-contamination, the mother and child libraries were prepared a month apart and were sequenced in separate runs. Between roughly 500,000 and 2,300,000 distinct TCR beta clonotypes were identified per donor. Naive TCR beta clonotypes were estimated from low-frequency clonotypes matched to each donor's FACS-determined naive share, without sorting.

Rearrangement joined TRBV24-1 to TRBJ2-5; possibly the D gene is TRBD2, per 5 matching bases. Sequences were obtained from blood. The clonotype comes from a girl aged 2-15 years in good health. The CDR3 amino acid sequence is: CATSDPSEGETQCF. The nucleotide sequence reads TGTGCCACCAGTGACCCCTCTGAGGGAGAGACCCAGTGCTTC.